This T cell receptor (beta chain) was sequenced for a study of T cells in Graves' hyperthyroidism and ophthalmopathy. Study-level results: Most clonotypes that expanded in the thyroid above 0.001 also showed up in blood.

RNA transcripts gave rise to amplified TCR beta CDR3 regions. First-round RT-PCR of the TCR CDR3 relied on the HTBI primer set. From the multiplex PCR reads, TCRdb called clonotypes with MiXCR, one entry per CDR3 protein. The sample lists some 720,000 distinct CDR3 sequences, about 16% seen once, with approximately 8.4% in the top ten. This clonotype was seen many times. Its antigen is still unknown. Orbital computed tomography, thyroid ultrasound, serum thyroxine and TRAb, and clinical symptoms together informed the diagnoses. Using more than 8 ml of fresh peripheral blood, PBMCs were prepared. This receptor was identified in a man aged 18 to 30 with Graves' hyperthyroidism. The sample taken for sequencing was blood.

The CDR3 DNA is TGTGCCAGCAGCTCTTACACCCCAGGCTACGAGCAGTACTTC. Protein sequence: CASSSYTPGYEQYF. This chain uses TRBV28 with TRBJ2-7, with D uncertain. The CDR3 is made up of 14 amino acids. V lost 6 bases and J 3 bases, leaving 15 bases between the germline ends. Germline lookup yields CDR1 MDHEN and CDR2 SYDVKM.